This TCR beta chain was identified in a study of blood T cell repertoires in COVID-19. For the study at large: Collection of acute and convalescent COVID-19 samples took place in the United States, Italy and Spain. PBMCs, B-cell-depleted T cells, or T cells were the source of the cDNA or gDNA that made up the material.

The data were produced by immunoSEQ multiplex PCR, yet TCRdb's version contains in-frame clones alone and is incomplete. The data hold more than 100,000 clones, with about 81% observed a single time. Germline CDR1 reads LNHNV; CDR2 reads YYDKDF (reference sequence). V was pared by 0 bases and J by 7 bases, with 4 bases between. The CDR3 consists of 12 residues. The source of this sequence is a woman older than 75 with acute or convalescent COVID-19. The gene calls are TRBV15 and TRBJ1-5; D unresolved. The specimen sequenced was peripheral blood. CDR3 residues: CATSRDTQPQHF. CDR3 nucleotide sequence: TGTGCCACCAGCAGAGATACACAGCCCCAGCATTTT.